These 26 T cell receptor beta chains were all obtained from the same sample, sequenced in a study of response to subunit inactivated influenza vaccine. TCRdb fed the RT-PCR reads into MiXCR, producing one record per CDR3 protein. The table lists more than 450,000 distinct CDR3 sequences, about 10% of them singletons. The sequenced sample was PBMCs from blood, obtained on the day of vaccination. The receptors derive from a man in his forties or fifties who received an inactivated influenza vaccine.

The gene calls are TRBV6-2 or TRBV6-3 and TRBJ2-1; D unresolved. The CDR3 runs to 12 residues. The germline V and J ends were trimmed by 7 bases and 7 bases, with 11 bases remaining between them. Germline CDR1 and CDR2: MNHEY and SVGEGT. The CDR3 is CASTQGGNEQFF. CDR3 nucleotide sequence: TGTGCCAGCACCCAAGGCGGTAATGAGCAGTTCTTC.

In its sample, this clonotype was seen a few times. The CDR3 spells CSASKSTGWGTYEQYF. The DNA for the CDR3 is TGCAGTGCTAGCAAATCCACAGGGTGGGGGACCTACGAGCAGTACTTC. This chain links TRBV20-1 with TRBJ2-7; possible D gene TRBD1, 6 bases. V was clipped by 3 bases and J by 2 bases, with 20 bases between them. This CDR3 has 16 amino acids. Germline V gene sequence: CDR1 DFQATT, CDR2 SNEGSKA (reference sequence).

The CDR3 region has the DNA TGTGCCAGCAGTTTAAAATATGGACCTACAAGAGATACGCAGTATTTT. Encoded protein: CASSLKYGPTRDTQYF. This chain joins TRBV12-3 or TRBV12-4 and TRBJ2-3; D ambiguous. Trimming left V 2 bases short and J 5 bases short, with 17 bases between. This CDR3 is 16 amino acids long.

This clonotype showed up many times. The rearrangement uses TRBV12-3 or TRBV12-4 and TRBJ2-5; 13 bases agree with TRBD2. The V gene end was trimmed by 7 bases and the J gene end by 3 bases; junction bases not matched to a gene: 8. The length of the CDR3 is 16 residues. This CDR3 is CASTDGLAGDKETQYF. The CDR3 DNA reads as TGTGCCAGCACCGATGGACTAGCGGGGGATAAAGAGACCCAGTACTTC.

This clonotype appeared a few times. The chain has TRBV6-1 and TRBJ2-7; possible D gene TRBD1, 5 bases. CDR1 and CDR2 (germline): MNHNS, SASEGT. Trimming took 5 bases from V and 0 from J, leaving 17 bases between them. The CDR3 length is 16 residues. The CDR3: CASSPLVGTGSYEQYF. Here the CDR3 DNA reads TGTGCCAGCAGTCCCCTAGTAGGAACAGGCTCCTACGAGCAGTACTTC.

The CDR3 DNA reads TGCAGTGCTAGAGGCCGCCCTAAGCTAGCGGGAGGGCCAGGGAAGGAGACCCAGTACTTC. This encodes CSARGRPKLAGGPGKETQYF. The J gene is TRBJ2-5, the V gene TRBV20-1; 12 bases fit TRBD2. Germline CDR1 DFQATT, CDR2 SNEGSKA (reference sequence). With 1 base clipped from V and 5 bases from J, the junction kept 20 bases outside the gene matches. The CDR3 extends over 20 amino acids.

This clonotype has ten or more counts. V is TRBV6-5 and J is TRBJ2-3, with D maybe TRBD2 (5 bases). Germline lookup yields CDR1 MNHEY and CDR2 SVGAGI. The V end was cut by 4 bases, the J end by 5 bases, with 10 bases between. The CDR3 has 13 residues. This CDR3 is CASSSTSIDTQYF. In DNA form, the CDR3 reads TGTGCCAGCAGTTCAACTAGTATAGATACGCAGTATTTT.

The chain recombines TRBV7-9 with TRBJ1-2; D is perhaps TRBD1 (6 bases). This CDR3 region has 15 residues. V was trimmed by 0 bases and J by 4 bases, leaving 12 bases between them. Germline V gives CDR1 SEHNR, CDR2 FQNEAQ (reference sequence). The CDR3 loop is CASSLASGQSYGYTF. In DNA, the CDR3 is TGTGCCAGCAGCTTAGCGTCCGGACAGAGCTATGGCTACACCTTC. The full variable domain, rest sourced from reference TRBV7-9 and TRBJ1-2, is DTGVSQNPRHKITKRGQNVTFRCDPISEHNRLYWYRQTLGQGPEFLTYFQNEAQLEKSRLLSDRFSAERPKGSFSTLEIQRTEQGDSAMYLCASSLASGQSYGYTFGSGTRLTVV.

This clonotype was detected a few times. This chain links TRBV24-1 with TRBJ2-3; 11 bases align to TRBD1. This CDR3 is 16 amino acids long. The V segment lost 3 bases and the J segment 5 bases; nucleotides outside the gene matches: 6. Germline V CDR1 and CDR2: KGHDR, SFDVKD. This CDR3 is CATSDHGQGAGDTQYF. In nucleotides, the CDR3 is TGTGCCACCAGTGATCACGGACAGGGGGCTGGAGATACGCAGTATTTT.

This clonotype came up a few times. DNA of the CDR3: TGCAGTGCTAGAACCACTAGCGGGACCGGGGAGCTGTTTTTT. This gives the protein CSARTTSGTGELFF. The chain joins TRBV20-1 to TRBJ2-2, with 9 nucleotides matching TRBD2. Germline CDR1 and CDR2: DFQATT and SNEGSKA (reference sequence). Trimming at V came to 2 bases and at J to 5 bases, leaving 3 bases not matched to a gene. This CDR3 is 14 amino acids long.

The V and J genes are TRBV5-1 and TRBJ2-7; TRBD1 matches 8 bases. CDR1 SGHRS and CDR2 YFSETQ come from the germline V gene. The CDR3 extends over 13 amino acids. V was clipped by 1 base and J by 10 bases; unmatched bases: 7. CDR3 nucleotide sequence: TGCGCCAGCAGCTTGACGGACAGGGCGGCACAGTACTTC. Its translation: CASSLTDRAAQYF.

This clonotype was recorded many times. The rearrangement uses TRBV5-1 and TRBJ1-1, with 7 bases aligning to TRBD1. V lost 4 bases to trimming and J lost 6 bases; unmatched junction nucleotides: 9. From germline, CDR1 is SGHRS and CDR2 YFSETQ. The CDR3 sequence is 14 residues long. DNA for the CDR3: TGCGCCAGCAGCCCAACCCACAGGGGCGCTGAAGCTTTCTTT. Translating gives CASSPTHRGAEAFF.

J is TRBJ1-2 and V is TRBV12-3 or TRBV12-4, with D uncertain. The CDR3 contains 14 residues. The ends were cut back, 5 bases at V and 7 bases at J, with 17 bases in the middle. CDR3 in amino acids: CASSPSSRVGGYTF. The CDR3 DNA is TGTGCCAGCAGTCCGTCCTCCCGTGTTGGTGGCTACACCTTC.

This clonotype was recorded a few times. This sequence joins TRBV4-3 and TRBJ1-1; tentative D call: TRBD1 (6 bases). CDR3 size: 15 residues. CDR1 and CDR2 from the germline V gene are LGHNA and YSLEER. Trimming pared 1 base from V and 0 bases from J, leaving 9 bases between. The CDR3 bases are TGCGCCAGCAGCCAAGGACAGGCTATGAACACTGAAGCTTTCTTT. Its protein product is CASSQGQAMNTEAFF.

V usage is TRBV28 and J usage is TRBJ2-7, with D possibly matching TRBD1 (6 bases). CDR3 length: 15 amino acids. Between the trimmed V and J ends, which lost 3 bases and 2 bases, there was a span of 14 bases. The germline gives CDR1 MDHEN, CDR2 SYDVKM. CDR3 amino acids: CASSFSEGQTYEQYF. CDR3 DNA: TGTGCCAGCAGTTTTAGCGAAGGACAGACCTACGAGCAGTACTTC.

This clonotype was detected a few times. The chain joins TRBV7-8 to TRBJ1-5, with TRBD1 identical over 9 bases. The CDR3 runs 17 residues. V was clipped by 5 bases and J by 0 bases; unmatched bases: 8. Germline values: CDR1 SGHVS, CDR2 FQNEAQ. The CDR3 loop is CASSPRGQGLSNQPQHF. The CDR3 DNA reads as TGTGCCAGCAGCCCCCGGGGACAGGGTCTTAGCAATCAGCCCCAGCATTTT. The full variable domain, completed using reference TRBV7-8 and TRBJ1-5, is GAGVSQSPRYKVAKRGQDVALRCDPISGHVSLFWYQQALGQGPEFLTYFQNEAQLDKSGLPSDRFFAERPEGSVSTLKIQRTQQEDSAVYLCASSPRGQGLSNQPQHFGDGTRLSIL.

The chain has TRBV6-1 and TRBJ2-7, with 8 bases fitting TRBD2. Trimming cost V 8 bases and J 5 bases; bases outside gene matches: 11. Germline V gives CDR1 MNHNS, CDR2 SASEGT. This CDR3 region has 14 residues. CDR3 loop: CASAERELRNEQYF. CDR3 DNA sequence: TGTGCCAGCGCAGAGCGGGAGTTAAGGAACGAGCAGTACTTC.

The chain couples TRBV12-3 or TRBV12-4 to TRBJ2-3, with 12 positions matching TRBD2. The V gene end was trimmed by 5 bases and the J gene end by 4 bases; junction bases not matched to a gene: 7. The CDR3 has 16 residues. CDR3 sequence (DNA): TGTGCCAGCAGTGGTCTAGCGGGAGGGCCTGCAGATACGCAGTATTTT. Translated, it gives CASSGLAGGPADTQYF.

The chain uses TRBV7-2 and TRBJ2-7; 7 bases line up with TRBD2. The CDR3 covers 14 residues. V trimming: 1 base; J trimming: 5 bases; junction bases outside the gene matches: 5. Germline loops: CDR1 SGHTA, CDR2 FQGNSA. DNA for the CDR3: TGTGCCAGCAGCTTAGGCGGGAGATTCGACGAGCAGTACTTC. It codes for CASSLGGRFDEQYF.

The chain joins TRBV30 to TRBJ1-2, with D possibly being TRBD1 (5 bases). CDR1 and CDR2 from the germline V gene are GTSNPN and SVGIG (reference sequence). The germline V and J ends were trimmed by 3 bases and 5 bases, with 25 bases remaining between them. The CDR3 length is 17 residues. The CDR3 reads CAWSGHRGEESFYGYTF. In DNA, the CDR3 is TGTGCCTGGAGCGGACATCGTGGAGAGGAGAGTTTTTATGGCTACACCTTC.

This clonotype turned up a few times. The genes are TRBV5-1 and TRBJ2-6; D is unresolved. In germline, CDR1 is SGHRS, CDR2 YFSETQ. V was shortened by 0 bases and J by 0 bases, with 7 bases between the two germline ends. This CDR3 is built from 16 residues. CDR3: CASSLAAASGANVLTF. DNA of the CDR3: TGCGCCAGCAGCTTGGCGGCAGCCTCTGGGGCCAACGTCCTGACTTTC.

The chain employs TRBV27 and TRBJ2-5, with 10 bases fitting TRBD1. Per germline, CDR1 MNHEY and CDR2 SMNVEV (reference sequence). CDR3 size: 14 residues. Trimming removed 5 bases from V and 7 bases from J; junction bases left unmatched: 7. CDR3 amino acids: CASSRRQGAGTQYF. CDR3 DNA sequence: TGTGCCAGCAGTCGTCGACAGGGGGCAGGGACCCAGTACTTC.

The V gene is TRBV6-2 or TRBV6-3, the J gene TRBJ2-7; D tentatively reads TRBD1 or TRBD2 (5 bases each). There are 13 residues in the CDR3. Between the trimmed V and J ends, which lost 6 bases and 5 bases, there was a span of 14 bases. CDR1 is MNHEY, CDR2 SVGEGT, per germline. CDR3 DNA: TGTGCCAGCAGATTGGGACCGACTAACGAGCAGTACTTC. This sequence encodes CASRLGPTNEQYF.

For the CDR3, the DNA is TGTGCCAGCATAACTGCGGACTTCAGGGGGCCCTACTGGAATGAGCAGTTCTTC. It specifies CASITADFRGPYWNEQFF. The chain combines TRBV11-1 with TRBJ2-1; 8 bases fit TRBD1. V shed 7 bases and J 7 bases; nucleotides not matched to a gene: 21. The CDR3 sequence is 18 residues long. CDR1 and CDR2 from the germline V gene are SGHAT and FQDESV (reference sequence).

The J gene is TRBJ2-6, the V gene TRBV9; either TRBD1 or TRBD2 may fit D (5 bases each). The V gene's germline CDR1 is SGDLS and CDR2 YYNGEE. This CDR3 has 21 amino acids. The V gene lost 3 bases and the J gene lost 0 bases, with 25 bases spanning the gap. The CDR3 loop reads CASSANPGRRSLSSGANVLTF. The DNA of the CDR3 is TGTGCCAGCAGCGCTAACCCGGGACGGAGGTCATTAAGCTCTGGGGCCAACGTCCTGACTTTC.

This rearrangement joins TRBV28 to TRBJ1-2; the match to TRBD1 covers 7 bases. Germline loops: CDR1 MDHEN, CDR2 SYDVKM. The CDR3 sequence is 15 residues long. With V trimmed by 5 bases and J by 4 bases, 10 bases remained unmatched. DNA for the CDR3: TGTGCCAGCAGTAGCCGGGACAGAGGACCCTATGGCTACACCTTC. Its translation: CASSSRDRGPYGYTF.